The TCR beta chain under discussion was sequenced for a study of T cell repertoires in cytomegalovirus infection. A word on this clonotype: The antigen is unknown.

TCRdb reanalysed the reads using MiXCR and keeps one entry per CDR3 protein. The table shows about 770,000 distinct CDR3 sequences, with about 27% occurring only once. Germline CDR1 reads PRHDT; CDR2 reads FYEKMQ (reference sequence). This CDR3 spans 16 amino acids. Trimming removed 1 base at V and 7 bases at J, with 19 bases between. The receptor was isolated from a human donor in good health (CMV status not recorded). Some clones in this sample may be carry-over from other donors' samples. The source was cultured CD8+ T cells from PBMCs, collected from culture after CMV antigen stimulation. The rearrangement uses TRBV13 and TRBJ2-5; D tentatively fits TRBD1 or TRBD2 (5 bases each). The CDR3 loop is CASSLVRRNRDGTQYF. CDR3 coding DNA: TGTGCCAGCAGCTTAGTCAGGAGGAATCGGGACGGGACCCAGTACTTC. The full variable domain, in which reference TRBV13 and TRBJ2-5 provide the parts outside the CDR3, is AAGVIQSPRHLIKEKRETATLKCYPIPRHDTVYWYQQGPGQDPQFLISFYEKMQSDKGSIPDRFSAQQFSDYHSELNMSSLELGDSALYFCASSLVRRNRDGTQYFGPGTRLLVL.